The 3 T cell receptor beta chains below come from one sample, sequenced in a study of chemoradiotherapy in HPV16-positive cancers. Repertoires were generated with immunoSEQ multiplex PCR, while TCRdb's copy carries only in-frame clones and drops some. The sample has 12,000 or so clones; 78% are singletons. This material was collected from a patient who underwent chemoradiotherapy. All receptors come from a human donor with HPV-associated anogenital cancer.

J is TRBJ1-1 and V is TRBV5-5; unclear D gene. Germline CDR1 is SGHKS and CDR2 is YYEKEE (reference sequence). Trimming left V 4 bases short and J 0 bases short, with 16 bases between. This CDR3 spans 16 amino acids. The CDR3 bases are TGTGCCAGCAGCAATCCGAATGGGAACATGAACACTGAAGCTTTCTTT. Translated, it gives CASSNPNGNMNTEAFF.

This clone came up once. V usage is TRBV7-2 and J usage is TRBJ2-5, with D perhaps TRBD1 or TRBD2 (5 bases each). Trimming shortened V by 6 bases and J by 5 bases, and 16 bases separated the two germline ends. CDR1 SGHTA and CDR2 FQGNSA come from the germline V gene. The CDR3 is 14 residues long. The CDR3 DNA sequence: TGTGCCAGCAGGCCGGGTCACGGGACGGAGACCCAGTACTTC. This translates into CASRPGHGTETQYF. Supplemented by reference TRBV7-2 and TRBJ2-5, the full variable domain reads GAGVSQSPSNKVTEKGKDVELRCDPISGHTALYWYRQSLGQGLEFLIYFQGNSAPDKSGLPSDRFSAERTGGSVSTLTIQRTQQEDSAVYLCASRPGHGTETQYFGPGTRLLVL.

V gene TRBV29-1 combines with J gene TRBJ2-7, with D perhaps matching TRBD2 (5 bases). The CDR3 is made up of 11 amino acids. Per the germline V gene, CDR1 is SQVTM and CDR2 is ANQGSEA. V lost 3 bases, J lost 4 bases, and 7 bases lay in between. The CDR3 nucleotides are TGCAGCGTTGACGGGATTTACGAGCAGTACTTC. Protein sequence: CSVDGIYEQYF.